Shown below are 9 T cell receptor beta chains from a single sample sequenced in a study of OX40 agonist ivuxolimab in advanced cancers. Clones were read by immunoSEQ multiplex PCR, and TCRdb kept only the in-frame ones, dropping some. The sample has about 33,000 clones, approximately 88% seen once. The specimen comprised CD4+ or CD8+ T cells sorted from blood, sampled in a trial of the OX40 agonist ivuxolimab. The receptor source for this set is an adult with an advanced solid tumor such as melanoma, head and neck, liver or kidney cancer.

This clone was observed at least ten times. The CDR3 DNA reads as TGTGCCAGCAGTCCCCTAGCGGGAGGTTACAATGAGCAGTTCTTC. Its translation: CASSPLAGGYNEQFF. V is TRBV27 and J is TRBJ2-1; 11 nucleotides line up with TRBD2. This CDR3 is built from 15 residues. Trimming at V came to 5 bases and at J to 4 bases, leaving 4 bases not matched to a gene. Germline V gives CDR1 MNHEY, CDR2 SMNVEV (reference sequence).

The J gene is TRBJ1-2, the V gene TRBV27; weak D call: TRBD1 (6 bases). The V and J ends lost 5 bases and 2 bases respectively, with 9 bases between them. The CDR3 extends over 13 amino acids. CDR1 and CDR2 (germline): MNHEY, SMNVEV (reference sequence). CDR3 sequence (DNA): TGTGCCAGCAGTACTACAGGGAACTATGGCTACACCTTC. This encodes CASSTTGNYGYTF.

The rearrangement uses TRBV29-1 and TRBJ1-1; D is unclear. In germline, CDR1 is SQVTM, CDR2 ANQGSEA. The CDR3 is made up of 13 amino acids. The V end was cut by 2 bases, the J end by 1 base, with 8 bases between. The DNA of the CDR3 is TGCAGCGTTGAACTGGGAAGGAACACTGAAGCTTTCTTT. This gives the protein CSVELGRNTEAFF.

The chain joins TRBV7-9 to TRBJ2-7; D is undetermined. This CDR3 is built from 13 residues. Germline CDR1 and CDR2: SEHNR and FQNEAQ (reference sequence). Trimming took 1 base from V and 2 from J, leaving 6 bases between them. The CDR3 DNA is TGTGCCAGCAGCTTAGGCACAACCTACGAGCAGTACTTC. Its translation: CASSLGTTYEQYF.

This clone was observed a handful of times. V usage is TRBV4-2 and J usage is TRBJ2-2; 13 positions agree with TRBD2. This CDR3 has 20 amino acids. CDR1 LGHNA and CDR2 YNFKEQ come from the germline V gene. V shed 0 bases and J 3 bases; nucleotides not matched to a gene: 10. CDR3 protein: CASSQEGGTSGNPYTGELFF. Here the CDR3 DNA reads TGTGCCAGCAGCCAAGAAGGGGGGACTAGCGGGAACCCATACACCGGGGAGCTGTTTTTT.

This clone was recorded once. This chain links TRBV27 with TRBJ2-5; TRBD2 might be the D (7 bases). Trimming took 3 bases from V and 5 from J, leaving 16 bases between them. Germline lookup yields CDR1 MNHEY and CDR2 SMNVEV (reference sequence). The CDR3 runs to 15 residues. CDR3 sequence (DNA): TGTGCCAGCAGTTTTGGGGGGGGCCTGTTCGAGACCCAGTACTTC. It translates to CASSFGGGLFETQYF.

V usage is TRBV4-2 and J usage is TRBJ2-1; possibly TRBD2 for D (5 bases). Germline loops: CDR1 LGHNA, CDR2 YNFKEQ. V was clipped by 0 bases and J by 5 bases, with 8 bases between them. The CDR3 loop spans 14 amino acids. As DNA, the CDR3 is TGTGCCAGCAGCCAAGAGCTAGCCCACAATGAGCAGTTCTTC. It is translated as CASSQELAHNEQFF.

The CDR3: CASSESASGPYEQYF. The DNA for the CDR3 is TGTGCCAGCAGTGAATCAGCTAGCGGGCCCTACGAGCAGTACTTC. This rearrangement joins TRBV2 to TRBJ2-7, with TRBD2 matching 8 bases. V was pared by 2 bases and J by 2 bases, with 5 bases of the junction left unmatched. The CDR3 totals 15 residues. Germline V CDR1 and CDR2: SNHLY, FYNNEI.

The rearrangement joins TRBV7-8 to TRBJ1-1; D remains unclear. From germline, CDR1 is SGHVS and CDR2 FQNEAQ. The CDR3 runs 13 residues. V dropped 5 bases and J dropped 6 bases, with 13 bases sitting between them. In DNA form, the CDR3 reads TGTGCCAGCAGCCTCACCGTGGCAGCTGAAGCTTTCTTT. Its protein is CASSLTVAAEAFF. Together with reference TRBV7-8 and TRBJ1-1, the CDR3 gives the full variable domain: GAGVSQSPRYKVAKRGQDVALRCDPISGHVSLFWYQQALGQGPEFLTYFQNEAQLDKSGLPSDRFFAERPEGSVSTLKIQRTQQEDSAVYLCASSLTVAAEAFFGQGTRLTVV.